This T cell receptor (beta chain) was sequenced during a study of OX40 agonist ivuxolimab in advanced cancers. The V end lost 3 bases, the J end lost 0 bases, and 12 bases lay between the germline ends. Germline CDR1 KGHSH, CDR2 LQKENI. CDR3 length: 15 amino acids. Method: immunoSEQ multiplex PCR; TCRdb's copy keeps in-frame clones and lacks some. Among just under 85,000 clones, more than 80% were seen once, and the ten largest hold around 2.9%. This TCR was recovered from an adult with an advanced solid tumor such as melanoma, head and neck, liver or kidney cancer. Sample: CD4+ or CD8+ T cells sorted from blood, taken in a trial of the OX40 agonist ivuxolimab. The rearrangement links TRBV18 to TRBJ2-7; D call uncertain. The CDR3, as DNA: TGTGCCAGCTCACCTGGTTCTACTAACTCCTACGAGCAGTACTTC. Its translation is CASSPGSTNSYEQYF.